This T cell receptor beta chain was captured in a study of post-analysis software for immune sequencing data. Study background: Included among the disease courses, which were recorded for the cohort, were relapsing-remitting, secondary progressive and progressive-relapsing multiple sclerosis. Notes on the study in general: With F measure, samples from one preparation batch clustered together strongly. Five TRBV segments were significantly more frequent in patients than in controls. TRBV5-6, TRBV5-1 and TRBV20-1 were among these segments. In multiple sclerosis, normalized Chao1 diversity was significantly below that of controls.

In regard to this clonotype: Its matching antigen is unknown.

Prepared TCR beta cDNA libraries contained unique molecular identifiers. There were about 0.95 to 11 million T cells, and about 500,000 cDNA molecules came from them. TCRdb processed the PCR reads anew with MiXCR; each CDR3 protein has one entry. The sample includes 750,000 to 900,000 distinct CDR3 sequences, 35% to 55% of them seen just once. Germline trimming cut 8 bases from V and 4 bases from J; bases unmatched to any gene: 8. Germline CDR1 is SGHTA and CDR2 is FQGNSA. This CDR3 spans 14 amino acids. The chain joins TRBV7-2 to TRBJ2-5, with 9 bases matching TRBD1. Input material: blood. The sequence was obtained from a girl aged 10 to 17 with multiple sclerosis. CDR3 coding DNA: TGTGCCAGCCACTACAGGGGGCGGAGAGAGACCCAGTACTTC. It codes for CASHYRGRRETQYF.